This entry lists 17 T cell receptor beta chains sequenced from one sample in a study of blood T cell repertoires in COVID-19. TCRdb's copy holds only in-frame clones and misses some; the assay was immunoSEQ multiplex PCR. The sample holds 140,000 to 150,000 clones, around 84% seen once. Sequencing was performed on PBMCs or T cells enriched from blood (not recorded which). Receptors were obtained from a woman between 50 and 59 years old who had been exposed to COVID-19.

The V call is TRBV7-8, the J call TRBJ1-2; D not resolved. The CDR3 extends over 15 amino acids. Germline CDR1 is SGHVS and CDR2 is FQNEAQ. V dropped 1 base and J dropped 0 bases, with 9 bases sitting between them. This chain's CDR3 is CASSLDIEPNYGYTF. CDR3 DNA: TGTGCCAGCAGCTTAGACATCGAACCTAACTATGGCTACACCTTC. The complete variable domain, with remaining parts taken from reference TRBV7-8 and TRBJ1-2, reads GAGVSQSPRYKVAKRGQDVALRCDPISGHVSLFWYQQALGQGPEFLTYFQNEAQLDKSGLPSDRFFAERPEGSVSTLKIQRTQQEDSAVYLCASSLDIEPNYGYTFGSGTRLTVV.

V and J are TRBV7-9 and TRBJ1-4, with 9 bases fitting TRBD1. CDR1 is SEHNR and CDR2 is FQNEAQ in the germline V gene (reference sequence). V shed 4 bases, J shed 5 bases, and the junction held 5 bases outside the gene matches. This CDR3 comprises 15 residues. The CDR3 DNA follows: TGTGCCAGCAGCTCGACCGGGACAGGGAATGAAAAACTGTTTTTT. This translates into CASSSTGTGNEKLFF.

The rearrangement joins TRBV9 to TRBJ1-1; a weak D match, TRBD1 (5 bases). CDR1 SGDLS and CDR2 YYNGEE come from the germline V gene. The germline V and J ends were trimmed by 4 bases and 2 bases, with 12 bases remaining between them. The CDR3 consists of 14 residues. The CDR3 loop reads CASSPRAVNTEAFF. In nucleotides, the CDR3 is TGTGCCAGCAGCCCCAGGGCGGTAAACACTGAAGCTTTCTTT.

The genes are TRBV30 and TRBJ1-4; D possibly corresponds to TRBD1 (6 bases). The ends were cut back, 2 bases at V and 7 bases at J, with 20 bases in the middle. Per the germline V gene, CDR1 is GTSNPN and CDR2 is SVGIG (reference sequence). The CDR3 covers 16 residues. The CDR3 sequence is CAWSLPSGGHSEKLFF. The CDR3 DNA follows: TGTGCCTGGAGTTTACCGTCCGGGGGGCACTCTGAAAAACTGTTTTTT.

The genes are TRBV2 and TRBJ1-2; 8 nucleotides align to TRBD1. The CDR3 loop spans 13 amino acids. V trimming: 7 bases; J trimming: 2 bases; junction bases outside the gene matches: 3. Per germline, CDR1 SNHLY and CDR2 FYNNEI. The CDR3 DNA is TGTGCCAGCAATCGGGACAGGAACTATGGCTACACCTTC. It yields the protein CASNRDRNYGYTF.

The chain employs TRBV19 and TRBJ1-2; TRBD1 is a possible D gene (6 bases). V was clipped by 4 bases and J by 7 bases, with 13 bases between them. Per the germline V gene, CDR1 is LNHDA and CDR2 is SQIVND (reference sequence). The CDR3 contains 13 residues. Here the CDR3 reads CASSTWDILGYTF. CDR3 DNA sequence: TGTGCCAGTAGTACTTGGGACATTCTTGGCTACACCTTC.

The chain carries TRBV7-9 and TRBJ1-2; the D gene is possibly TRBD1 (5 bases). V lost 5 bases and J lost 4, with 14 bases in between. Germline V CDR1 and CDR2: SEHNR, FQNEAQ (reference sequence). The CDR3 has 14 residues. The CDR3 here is CASSRHSGTYGYTF. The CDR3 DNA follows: TGTGCCAGCAGCCGCCATAGCGGGACCTATGGCTACACCTTC.

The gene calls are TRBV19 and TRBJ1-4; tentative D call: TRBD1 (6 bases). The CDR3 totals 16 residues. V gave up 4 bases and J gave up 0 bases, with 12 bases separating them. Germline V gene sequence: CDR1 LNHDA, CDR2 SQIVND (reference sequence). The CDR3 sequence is CASSSARTATNEKLFF. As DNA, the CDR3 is TGTGCCAGTAGTAGCGCAAGGACAGCAACTAATGAAAAACTGTTTTTT. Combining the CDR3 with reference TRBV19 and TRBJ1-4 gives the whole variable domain DGGITQSPKYLFRKEGQNVTLSCEQNLNHDAMYWYRQDPGQGLRLIYYSQIVNDFQKGDIAEGYSVSREKKESFPLTVTSAQKNPTAFYLCASSSARTATNEKLFFGSGTQLSVL.

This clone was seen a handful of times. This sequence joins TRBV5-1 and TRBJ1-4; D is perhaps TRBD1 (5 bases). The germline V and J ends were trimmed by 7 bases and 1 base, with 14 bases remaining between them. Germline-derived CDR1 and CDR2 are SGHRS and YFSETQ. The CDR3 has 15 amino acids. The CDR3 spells CASHPGVLTNEKLFF. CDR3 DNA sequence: TGCGCCAGCCACCCGGGGGTTTTAACTAATGAAAAACTGTTTTTT.

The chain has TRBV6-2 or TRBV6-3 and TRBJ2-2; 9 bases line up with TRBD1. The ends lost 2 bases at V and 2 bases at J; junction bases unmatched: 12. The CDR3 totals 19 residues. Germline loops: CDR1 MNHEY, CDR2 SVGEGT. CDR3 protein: CASSYGFRWGQGNTGELFF. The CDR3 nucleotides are TGTGCCAGCAGTTACGGGTTCCGGTGGGGACAGGGTAACACCGGGGAGCTGTTTTTT.

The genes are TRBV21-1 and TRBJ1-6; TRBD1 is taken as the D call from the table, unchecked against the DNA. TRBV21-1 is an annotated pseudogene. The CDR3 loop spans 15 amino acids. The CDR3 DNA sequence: TGTGCCAGCAGCAAAAGGGGACAGAATAATTCACCCCTCCACTTT. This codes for CASSKRGQNNSPLHF.

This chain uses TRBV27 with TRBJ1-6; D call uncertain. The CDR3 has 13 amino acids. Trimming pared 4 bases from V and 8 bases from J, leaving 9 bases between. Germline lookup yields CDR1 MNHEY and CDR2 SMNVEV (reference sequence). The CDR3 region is CASSWREYSPLHF. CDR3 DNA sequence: TGTGCCAGCAGTTGGAGGGAATATTCACCCCTCCACTTT.

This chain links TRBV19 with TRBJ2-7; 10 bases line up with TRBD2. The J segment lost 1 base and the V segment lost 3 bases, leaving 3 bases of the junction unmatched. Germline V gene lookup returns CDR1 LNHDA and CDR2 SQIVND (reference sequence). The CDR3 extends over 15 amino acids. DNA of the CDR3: TGTGCCAGTAGTATTAAACTAGCGGGATCCTACGAGCAGTACTTC. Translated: CASSIKLAGSYEQYF. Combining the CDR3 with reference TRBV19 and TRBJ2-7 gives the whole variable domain DGGITQSPKYLFRKEGQNVTLSCEQNLNHDAMYWYRQDPGQGLRLIYYSQIVNDFQKGDIAEGYSVSREKKESFPLTVTSAQKNPTAFYLCASSIKLAGSYEQYFGPGTRLTVT.

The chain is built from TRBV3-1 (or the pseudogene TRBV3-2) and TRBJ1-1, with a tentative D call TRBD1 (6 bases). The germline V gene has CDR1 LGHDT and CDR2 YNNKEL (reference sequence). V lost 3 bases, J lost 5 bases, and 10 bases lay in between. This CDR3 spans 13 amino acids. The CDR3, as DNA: TGTGCCAGCAGCCATAGGGGGTGGACTGAAGCTTTCTTT. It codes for CASSHRGWTEAFF.

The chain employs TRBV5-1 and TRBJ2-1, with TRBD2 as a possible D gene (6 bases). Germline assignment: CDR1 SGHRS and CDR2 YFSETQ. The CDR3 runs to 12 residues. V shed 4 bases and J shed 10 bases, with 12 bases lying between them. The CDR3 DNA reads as TGCGCCAGCAGCACCTCTAGCGTGGAGCAGTTCTTC. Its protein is CASSTSSVEQFF.

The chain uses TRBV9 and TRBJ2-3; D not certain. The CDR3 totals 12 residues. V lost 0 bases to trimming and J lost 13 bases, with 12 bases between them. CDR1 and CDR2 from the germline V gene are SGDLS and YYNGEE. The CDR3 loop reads CASSVGGYRKYF. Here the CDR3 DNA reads TGTGCCAGCAGCGTAGGAGGCTATCGGAAGTATTTT.

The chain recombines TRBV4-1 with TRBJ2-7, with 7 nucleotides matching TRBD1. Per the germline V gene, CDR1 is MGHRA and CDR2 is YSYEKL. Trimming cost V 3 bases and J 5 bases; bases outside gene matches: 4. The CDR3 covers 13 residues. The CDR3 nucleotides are TGCGCCAGCAGCCATCACGGGACAGACGAGCAGTACTTC. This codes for CASSHHGTDEQYF.